These T cell receptor beta chains were read from a single sample in a study of cytomegalovirus exposure and HLA in healthy donors. Produced via immunoSEQ multiplex PCR; TCRdb's table is partial and in-frame only. The repertoire holds more than 150,000 clones, with about 85% as singletons. The specimen was PBMCs. The receptors come from a girl aged 5-17 years in good health and CMV-seropositive. Both conserved end residues are part of each CDR3. A D gene is named only where the DNA matches it firmly. Only some rows state a clone size, as once, few, many or a class for expanded clones.

size	V	D	J	CDR3	DNA
-	TRBV6-4	TRBD1	TRBJ1-2	CASSPGQANYGYTF	TGTGCCAGCAGTCCAGGACAGGCCAACTATGGCTACACCTTC
-	TRBV18	-	TRBJ1-2	CASTGSLEGGYTF	TGTGCCAGTACCGGGTCCCTAGAGGGTGGCTACACCTTC
few	TRBV4-1	-	TRBJ1-4	CASSQDLNGKLFF	TGCGCCAGCAGCCAAGATCTAAACGGGAAACTGTTTTTT
-	TRBV4-1	-	TRBJ2-1	CASSRSGSYNEQFF	TGCGCCAGCAGCCGCAGCGGCTCCTACAATGAGCAGTTCTTC
-	TRBV7-9	TRBD2	TRBJ2-3	CASRPVLASGRGDTQYF	TGTGCCAGCAGGCCCGTCTTGGCTAGCGGGAGAGGAGATACGCAGTATTTT
-	TRBV5-4	-	TRBJ1-2	CASSPLSRQSGVYGYTF	TGTGCCAGCAGCCCCTTGAGCCGACAGTCGGGAGTCTATGGCTACACCTTC
few	TRBV2	-	TRBJ2-7	CASKPNRQASYEQYF	TGTGCCAGCAAACCAAATCGACAGGCCTCCTACGAGCAGTACTTC
-	TRBV30	TRBD1	TRBJ1-4	CASDRGRKVGEKLFF	TGTGCCTCCGACAGGGGGCGCAAAGTTGGGGAAAAACTGTTTTTT
-	TRBV18	-	TRBJ2-3	CASSPLSGQRFADTQYF	TGTGCCAGCTCACCACTCAGCGGGCAGAGGTTCGCAGATACGCAGTATTTT
-	TRBV5-6	-	TRBJ1-1	CASSFNREAFF	TGTGCCAGCAGCTTCAACAGGGAAGCTTTCTTT
-	TRBV5-1	TRBD2	TRBJ2-2	CASSGTTRRGELFF	TGCGCCAGCAGCGGGACTACCCGGCGCGGGGAGCTGTTTTTT
-	TRBV18	-	TRBJ2-3	CASSPTRVVVSTDTQYF	TGTGCCAGCTCACCAACGAGGGTGGTTGTATCAACAGATACGCAGTATTTT
-	TRBV29-1	-	TRBJ1-4	CSVEVGAGGEKLFF	TGCAGCGTTGAAGTGGGGGCTGGGGGTGAAAAACTGTTTTTT
-	TRBV19	TRBD2	TRBJ2-1	CASSRFSGRADEQFF	TGTGCCAGTAGTCGCTTTAGCGGGAGGGCCGATGAGCAGTTCTTC
-	TRBV7-9	-	TRBJ1-5	CASSLAGSGQPQHF	TGTGCCAGCAGCTTAGCAGGCAGCGGTCAGCCCCAGCATTTT
-	TRBV2	-	TRBJ1-2	CASSSYYGYTF	TGTGCCAGCAGTTCGTACTATGGCTACACCTTC
-	TRBV7-9	-	TRBJ2-4	CASSSFFNIQYF	TGTGCCAGCAGCTCCTTCTTCAACATTCAGTACTTC
-	TRBV5-4	TRBD2	TRBJ2-1	CASSRRLAERNEQFF	TGTGCCAGCAGCCGCCGACTAGCGGAGCGGAATGAGCAGTTCTTC
few	TRBV11-2	-	TRBJ2-1	CASSLDPSNEQFF	TGTGCCAGCAGCTTAGACCCGAGCAATGAGCAGTTCTTC
-	TRBV13	-	TRBJ2-1	CASSRPGTANNEQFF	TGTGCCAGCAGCCGGCCCGGGACTGCCAACAATGAGCAGTTCTTC
-	TRBV7-9	-	TRBJ1-2	CASSQGTDYGYTF	TGTGCCAGCAGCCAAGGGACTGACTATGGCTACACCTTC
-	TRBV10-3	TRBD2	TRBJ2-7	CAISEASGILYEQYF	TGTGCCATCAGTGAAGCTAGCGGGATTCTATACGAGCAGTACTTC
-	TRBV29-1	-	TRBJ1-1	CSVEDRAGNTEAFF	TGCAGCGTTGAAGATCGCGCAGGAAACACTGAAGCTTTCTTT
-	TRBV6-1	-	TRBJ2-1	CASSESAGTSYNEQFF	TGTGCCAGCAGTGAATCGGCGGGGACCTCCTACAATGAGCAGTTCTTC
once	TRBV7-7	TRBD2	TRBJ2-7	CASSTGLAGGGEQYF	TGTGCCAGCAGCACCGGACTAGCGGGAGGGGGTGAGCAGTACTTC
-	TRBV5-6	-	TRBJ1-5	CASSFRGSDQPQHF	TGTGCCAGCAGCTTTCGGGGTTCGGACCAGCCCCAGCATTTT
once	TRBV2	TRBD2	TRBJ2-7	CASSLTPGTSSNEQYF	TGTGCCAGCAGCCTCACGCCAGGGACTAGCTCTAACGAGCAGTACTTC